A selection of T cell receptor beta chains follows, all from one sample in a study of control samples from healthy donors and cancer patients. The protocol was immunoSEQ multiplex PCR, while the TCRdb copy is restricted to in-frame clones and leaves out a portion. This table holds around 15,000 clones, around 86% found once. Sequencing was done on a sample of PBMCs. The receptor source for this set is a woman in her seventies with colorectal cancer. CDR3s include the opening cysteine and the closing phenylalanine or tryptophan. A D gene is named only where the DNA matches it firmly. Size is stated for part of the rows, as once, few or many counts, or as a class when the clone is expanded.

-	-	TRBV5-4	TRBJ2-3	CASSLAPEDTQYF	TGTGCCAGCAGCTTGGCCCCAGAAGATACGCAGTATTTT
once	-	TRBV6-2/TRBV6-3	TRBJ2-7	CASSSAGARRYEQYF	TGTGCCAGCAGTTCCGCCGGGGCTCGGCGGTACGAGCAGTACTTC
-	-	TRBV10-3	TRBJ1-2	CAISDPSPTELYGYTF	TGTGCCATCAGTGATCCCTCTCCAACGGAACTTTATGGCTACACCTTC
-	-	TRBV19	TRBJ1-1	CASRGHSDYAEAFF	TGTGCCAGTAGGGGACATTCCGATTATGCTGAAGCTTTCTTT
-	-	TRBV6-6	TRBJ2-7	CASNRGPLSYEQYF	TGTGCCAGCAACCGGGGGCCTCTATCCTACGAGCAGTACTTC
-	-	TRBV11-3	TRBJ2-5	CASSLGFGRQETQYF	TGTGCCAGCAGCTTAGGCTTCGGGCGCCAAGAGACCCAGTACTTC
once	-	TRBV6-5	TRBJ1-1	CASSYSRHENTEAFF	TGTGCCAGCAGTTACTCTCGGCACGAGAACACTGAAGCTTTCTTT
-	-	TRBV4-1	TRBJ1-2	CASSQDVLLGARYTF	TGCGCCAGCAGCCAAGACGTCTTATTAGGAGCCCGCTACACCTTC
-	TRBD1	TRBV6-6	TRBJ1-4	CASTPWTGNEKLFF	TGTGCCAGCACCCCTTGGACAGGGAATGAAAAACTGTTTTTT
-	TRBD1	TRBV7-9	TRBJ1-6	CASSLARQGNSPLHF	TGTGCCAGCAGCTTAGCGCGACAGGGGAATTCACCCCTCCACTTT
-	-	TRBV3-1/TRBV3-2	TRBJ1-4	CASSSDLGKLFF	TGTGCCAGCAGCTCTGACTTGGGAAAACTGTTTTTT
once	-	TRBV6-1	TRBJ1-6	CASSEDSPLHF	TGTGCCAGCAGTGAAGACTCACCCCTCCACTTT